This T cell receptor (beta chain) was observed in a study of tumor and adjacent non-tumor tissue in lung cancer. Study-level background: The cohort had about a dozen adenocarcinoma, a couple of squamous cell and 1 small cell patients. Patients were aged about 30 to 76, about 10 men and about five women, stage I to III.

Germline V lookup: CDR1 MNHEY, CDR2 SVGAGI. The length of the CDR3 is 15 residues. The library came from three nested PCR rounds adapted from ARM-PCR protocols. TCRdb re-analysed the multiplex PCR reads in MiXCR, keeping a single row per CDR3 protein. The sample yields about 66,000 distinct CDR3 sequences, around 73% seen once. On this clonotype: Its antigen is not identified. At one end, the junction sequence differs from germline, possibly due to a read error.

General study points: Tumor tissue had significantly higher TCR diversity than normal lung.

RNA was extracted from bulk tissue without any cell sorting. Chemotherapy-naive patients with new lung cancer underwent thoracic surgery in China, August–late 2014. The J gene is TRBJ2-3, the V gene TRBV6-5; the D call may be TRBD1 or TRBD2 (6 bases each). The TCR was taken from a man in his fifties or sixties with non-small cell lung cancer. Sequencing was carried out using lung tumor tissue. The CDR3 sequence: CASSAGQGSTDMQYF. Here the CDR3 DNA reads TGCGCCAGCAGTGCGGGGCAGGGGAGCACAGATATGCAGTATTTT.